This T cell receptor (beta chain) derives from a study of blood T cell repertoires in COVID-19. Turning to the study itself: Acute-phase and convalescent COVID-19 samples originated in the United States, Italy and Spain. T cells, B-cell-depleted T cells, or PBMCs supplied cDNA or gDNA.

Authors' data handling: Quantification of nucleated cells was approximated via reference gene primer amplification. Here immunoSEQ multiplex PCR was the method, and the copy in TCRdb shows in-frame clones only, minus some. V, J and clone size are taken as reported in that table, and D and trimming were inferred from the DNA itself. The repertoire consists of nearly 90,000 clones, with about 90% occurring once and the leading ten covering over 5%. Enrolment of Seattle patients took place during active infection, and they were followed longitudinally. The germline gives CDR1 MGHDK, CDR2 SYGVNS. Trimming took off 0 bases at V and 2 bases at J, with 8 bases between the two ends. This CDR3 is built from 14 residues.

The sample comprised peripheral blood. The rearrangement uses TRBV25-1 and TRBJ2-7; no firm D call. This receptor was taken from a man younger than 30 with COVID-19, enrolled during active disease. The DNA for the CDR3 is TGTGCCAGCAGTGAATATATCTCCCCCTACGAGCAGTACTTC. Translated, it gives CASSEYISPYEQYF.